This T cell receptor (beta chain) came from a study of CD8+ T cells in alopecia areata. Study information: Treatment ran 6 to 18 months, with 6 months of follow-up afterward. Scoring of severity for treated patients was based on percentage of affected scalp area. Notes on the study in general: Scalp sequencing also captures normal skin's resident alphabeta T cells.

The authors extracted RNA and reverse transcribed it into cDNA as the sequencing template. TCRdb's table, derived via immunoSEQ multiplex PCR, lists solely in-frame clones and lacks some. This sample yields roughly 110,000 clones, of which around 53% are seen a single time; 9% to 15% belongs to the top ten. The treatment: oral pan-JAK inhibitor, 5-10 mg twice daily. This CDR3 is built from 14 residues. Trimming pared 1 base from V and 6 bases from J, leaving 9 bases between. Per the germline V gene, CDR1 is LGHNA and CDR2 is YNFKEQ. Worth noting for this clone: Its antigen is undetermined.

The sequence derives from a human donor with alopecia areata. This material consisted of CD8+ T cells sorted from blood, taken at week 24, from a patient treated with tofacitinib. The genes are TRBV4-2 and TRBJ2-2, with D possibly being TRBD1 (6 bases). CDR3 in DNA: TGTGCCAGCAGCCAAGGGACAGACCCCGGGGAGCTGTTTTTT. It encodes CASSQGTDPGELFF.